The next 17 T cell receptor beta chains were all read from a single sample in a study of shared clonotypes between healthy human individuals. The table came from immunoSEQ multiplex PCR; TCRdb's copy has only in-frame clones and leaves some out. The sample holds about 610,000 clones, approximately 96% seen once. Positive CCR7 selection of CD45RO-negative cells yielded the naive CD8 cells, and terminally differentiated effector memory CD45RA+ cells were excluded. The sequenced sample consisted of naive CD8+ T cells sorted from blood. The receptor source for this set is a woman aged 25-40 years in good health.

The chain links TRBV5-1 to TRBJ2-3; maybe TRBD2 (5 bases). The CDR3 spans 14 residues. Germline loops: CDR1 SGHRS, CDR2 YFSETQ. Trimming left V 4 bases short and J 4 bases short, with 13 bases between. Written as DNA, the CDR3 is TGCGCCAGCAGCATACTAGTAGGGCCAGATACGCAGTATTTT. This gives the protein CASSILVGPDTQYF.

V and J are TRBV6-5 and TRBJ2-1; D may be TRBD2 (6 bases). This CDR3 is built from 13 residues. Germline assignment: CDR1 MNHEY and CDR2 SVGAGI. V lost 0 bases, J lost 9 bases, and 9 bases lay in between. As DNA, the CDR3 is TGTGCCAGCAGTTACTCGTTTAGCGGTGAGCAGTTCTTC. Translation gives CASSYSFSGEQFF.

J is TRBJ1-2 and V is TRBV9; D gene uncertain. Germline V lookup: CDR1 SGDLS, CDR2 YYNGEE. The V and J ends lost 3 bases and 4 bases respectively, with 25 bases between them. The CDR3 length is 18 residues. The CDR3, as DNA: TGTGCCAGCAGCGGGATGGACCCCGGATCCCCGGGCGGCTATGGCTACACCTTC. Translated, it gives CASSGMDPGSPGGYGYTF. The whole variable domain, filled in from reference TRBV9 and TRBJ1-2, reads DSGVTQTPKHLITATGQRVTLRCSPRSGDLSVYWYQQSLDQGLQFLIQYYNGEERAKGNILERFSAQQFPDLHSELNLSSLELGDSALYFCASSGMDPGSPGGYGYTFGSGTRLTVV.

This chain links TRBV11-2 with TRBJ2-5, with 9 bases fitting TRBD2. Unmatched junction bases numbered 7, after V lost 6 bases and J lost 2 bases. There are 15 residues in the CDR3. Germline V gives CDR1 SGHAT, CDR2 FQNNGV. The CDR3 coding sequence is TGTGCCAGCAGTAGGGAGACTAGCGGACAAGAGACCCAGTACTTC. It is translated as CASSRETSGQETQYF.

This chain uses TRBV4-1 with TRBJ1-5; 7 nucleotides match TRBD1. The CDR3 runs to 16 residues. Germline trimming cut 2 bases from V and 4 bases from J; bases unmatched to any gene: 8. Germline loops: CDR1 MGHRA, CDR2 YSYEKL. The CDR3 sequence: CASSQTPGGINQPQHF. CDR3 coding DNA: TGCGCCAGCAGCCAAACTCCAGGGGGAATTAATCAGCCCCAGCATTTT.

The J gene is TRBJ2-3, the V gene TRBV28; D possibly uses TRBD1 or TRBD2 (6 bases each). CDR1 and CDR2 from the germline V gene are MDHEN and SYDVKM. Trimming took 5 bases from V and 2 from J, leaving 14 bases between them. The CDR3 is 15 amino acids. The CDR3, as DNA: TGTGCCAGCAGTCCACCGGGGGCTCACACAGATACGCAGTATTTT. Its translation: CASSPPGAHTDTQYF.

The chain has TRBV9 and TRBJ1-1; tentative D call: TRBD1 (6 bases). The CDR3 length is 17 residues. Trimming left V 2 bases short and J 5 bases short, with 22 bases between. Germline values: CDR1 SGDLS, CDR2 YYNGEE. Here the CDR3 reads CASSVGEGGVGWTEAFF. CDR3 nucleotides: TGTGCCAGCAGCGTTGGGGAGGGGGGAGTTGGGTGGACTGAAGCTTTCTTT.

This chain joins TRBV13 and TRBJ2-7; D is ambiguous. Germline V CDR1 and CDR2: PRHDT, FYEKMQ (reference sequence). V was shortened by 3 bases and J by 2 bases, with 8 bases between the two germline ends. The CDR3 runs to 13 residues. CDR3 in DNA: TGTGCCAGCAGCTTGGGGTCTGCCTACGAGCAGTACTTC. As protein: CASSLGSAYEQYF.

On this clone: The same CDR3 can be traced to other DNA sequences in this sample. The chain recombines TRBV6-5 with TRBJ2-7; TRBD1 aligns across 7 bases. The V segment lost 2 bases and the J segment 4 bases; nucleotides outside the gene matches: 2. The CDR3 consists of 13 residues. Germline loops: CDR1 MNHEY, CDR2 SVGAGI. The CDR3 region is CASSYRTGYEQYF. The CDR3 DNA reads TGTGCCAGCAGTTACCGGACAGGTTACGAGCAGTACTTC.

The J gene is TRBJ2-3, the V gene TRBV7-9; D remains unclear. V was shortened by 2 bases and J by 2 bases, with 14 bases between the two germline ends. Looked up from germline, CDR1 is SEHNR and CDR2 is FQNEAQ (reference sequence). The CDR3 extends over 16 amino acids. The CDR3 sequence: CASSLSDKSPTDTQYF. CDR3 nucleotides: TGTGCCAGCAGCTTATCTGATAAATCGCCCACAGATACGCAGTATTTT.

This chain joins TRBV7-9 and TRBJ1-2, with TRBD1 matching 7 bases. The junction had 8 bases not matched to a gene; V was cut back by 5 bases and J by 8 bases. The germline V gene has CDR1 SEHNR and CDR2 FQNEAQ (reference sequence). The CDR3 covers 13 residues. CDR3 amino acids: CASSPDRVGGYTF. Written as DNA, the CDR3 is TGTGCCAGCAGCCCCGACAGGGTAGGAGGCTACACCTTC.

The J gene is TRBJ2-7, the V gene TRBV6-1; TRBD1 matches 8 bases. The V and J ends lost 4 bases and 0 bases, in that order; junction bases with no gene match: 8. Per germline, CDR1 MNHNS and CDR2 SASEGT. The CDR3 is made up of 16 amino acids. The CDR3 DNA reads TGTGCCAGCAGTGTAAGCACAGGGGGGTTCTCCTACGAGCAGTACTTC. Encoded protein: CASSVSTGGFSYEQYF.

The chain is built from TRBV5-8 and TRBJ1-5; 8 nucleotides line up with TRBD1. CDR1 SGHTS and CDR2 YDEGEE come from the germline V gene. With 4 bases clipped from V and 6 bases from J, the junction kept 15 bases outside the gene matches. CDR3 length equals 17 residues. The CDR3 protein is CASSREKRTGWSQPQHF. The CDR3, as DNA: TGTGCCAGCAGCCGAGAAAAACGGACAGGGTGGAGTCAGCCCCAGCATTTT.

This clone was observed a single time. V gene TRBV7-8 combines with J gene TRBJ2-7; D is perhaps TRBD1 or TRBD2 (5 bases each). The CDR3 has 16 amino acids. Germline loops: CDR1 SGHVS, CDR2 FQNEAQ. V was pared by 6 bases and J by 4 bases, with 22 bases between. CDR3 loop: CASSATPIGTVYEQYF. CDR3 nucleotides: TGTGCCAGCAGTGCTACTCCAATCGGGACGGTTTACGAGCAGTACTTC.

On this clone: Other DNA sequences in this specimen translate into the identical CDR3. The chain recombines TRBV27 with TRBJ1-1, with a possible D match to TRBD1 (5 bases). This CDR3 comprises 12 residues. Per the germline V gene, CDR1 is MNHEY and CDR2 is SMNVEV (reference sequence). V was pared by 4 bases and J by 5 bases, with 8 bases between. CDR3 coding DNA: TGTGCCAGCAGTTCGGGGGGGACTGAAGCTTTCTTT. It yields the protein CASSSGGTEAFF.

The chain recombines TRBV5-1 with TRBJ2-7, with TRBD1 matching 7 bases. From germline, CDR1 is SGHRS and CDR2 YFSETQ. The CDR3 consists of 16 residues. Trimming cost V 0 bases and J 5 bases; bases outside gene matches: 11. The CDR3 loop is CASSLERQGARHEQYF. In DNA, the CDR3 is TGCGCCAGCAGCTTGGAAAGACAGGGAGCCCGCCACGAGCAGTACTTC.

The V and J genes are TRBV4-1 and TRBJ1-2; no clear D. The V and J ends lost 3 bases and 0 bases respectively, with 11 bases between them. Germline CDR1 and CDR2: MGHRA and YSYEKL. The CDR3 extends over 15 amino acids. For the CDR3, the DNA is TGCGCCAGCAGCCAGGGTACGGTAGCTAACTATGGCTACACCTTC. It specifies CASSQGTVANYGYTF.